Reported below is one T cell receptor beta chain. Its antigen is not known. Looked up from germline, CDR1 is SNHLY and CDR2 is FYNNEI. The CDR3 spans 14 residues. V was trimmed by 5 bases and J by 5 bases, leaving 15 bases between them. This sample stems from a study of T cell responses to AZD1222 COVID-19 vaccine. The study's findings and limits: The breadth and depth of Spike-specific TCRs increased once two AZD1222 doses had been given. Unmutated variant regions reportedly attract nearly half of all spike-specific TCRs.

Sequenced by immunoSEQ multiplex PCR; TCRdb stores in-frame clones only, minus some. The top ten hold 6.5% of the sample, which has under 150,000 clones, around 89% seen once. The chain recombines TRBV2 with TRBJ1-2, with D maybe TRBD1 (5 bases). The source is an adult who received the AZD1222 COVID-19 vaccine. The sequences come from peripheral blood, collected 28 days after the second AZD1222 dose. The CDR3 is CASSQLGGWYGYTF. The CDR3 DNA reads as TGTGCCAGCAGTCAGTTGGGGGGGTGGTATGGCTACACCTTC.